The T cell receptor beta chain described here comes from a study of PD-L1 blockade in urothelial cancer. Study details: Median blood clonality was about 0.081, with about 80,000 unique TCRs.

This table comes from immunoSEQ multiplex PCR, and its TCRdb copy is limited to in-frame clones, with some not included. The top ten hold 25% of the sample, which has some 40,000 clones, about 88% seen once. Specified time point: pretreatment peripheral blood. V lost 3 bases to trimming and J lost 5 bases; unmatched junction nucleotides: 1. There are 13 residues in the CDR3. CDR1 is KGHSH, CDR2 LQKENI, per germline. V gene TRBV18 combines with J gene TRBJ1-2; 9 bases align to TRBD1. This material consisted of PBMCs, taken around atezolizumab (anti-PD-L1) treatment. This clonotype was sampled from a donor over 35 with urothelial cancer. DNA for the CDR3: TGTGCCAGCTCACCCGACAGGGGGTATGGCTACACCTTC. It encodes CASSPDRGYGYTF. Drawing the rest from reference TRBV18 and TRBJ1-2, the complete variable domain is NAGVMQNPRHLVRRRGQEARLRCSPMKGHSHVYWYRQLPEEGLKFMVYLQKENIIDESGMPKERFSAEFPKEGPSILRIQQVVRGDSAAYFCASSPDRGYGYTFGSGTRLTVV.